Included here is one T cell receptor beta chain sequence, with context. Its specificity is unknown. This sample stems from a study of Graves' ophthalmopathy and Graves' hyperthyroidism. Study-wide points: Clonotypes were expanded in thyroid at above 0.001 frequency, and most also appeared in blood. A model of 13 signatures distinguished ophthalmopathy from stable hyperthyroidism at around 91% sensitivity and roughly 81% specificity.

V lost 6 bases to trimming and J lost 7 bases, with 12 bases between them. The CDR3 extends over 12 amino acids. The germline CDR1 and CDR2 sequences are MNHEY and SVGAGI. Other autoimmune diseases, uncontrolled infections, pregnancy or lactation ruled patients out of participation. Diagnoses were established from clinical symptoms, serum thyroxine, TRAb, thyroid ultrasound and orbital computed tomography. The study amplified TCR beta CDR3 regions using RNA transcripts. Scientists carried out first-round RT-PCR using HTBI primers and then a second-round multiplex PCR. One entry per CDR3 protein results from TCRdb running MiXCR on the multiplex PCR reads. The sample records a few hundred thousand distinct CDR3 sequences, 15% being singletons.

This TCR was recovered from a woman between 18 and 29 years old with stable Graves' hyperthyroidism. The chain couples TRBV6-5 to TRBJ2-5, with TRBD2 as a possible D gene (6 bases). Sequencing used peripheral blood. The CDR3 DNA is TGTGCCAGCAGAGGGGAGGCGTGGACCCAGTACTTC. As protein: CASRGEAWTQYF.